This TCR beta chain was documented in a study of cytomegalovirus exposure and HLA in healthy donors. Study as a whole: Across 300 to 400 genotyped donors, about 86% landed in the Caucasian-associated ancestry cluster.

Study-wide results and limits: No immune exposure information besides CMV serostatus was available. Upon later analysis, HLA-associated TCR beta chains proved more clonally expanded than other, equally common chains. While the bulk of TCR sequences proved rare, some public TCRs turned up in many donors.

Germline CDR1 reads MNHNS; CDR2 reads SASEGT. Trimming left V 6 bases short and J 1 base short, with 11 bases between. The CDR3 extends over 14 amino acids. PCR was performed using 60 Vbeta and 13 Jbeta primers. The method was immunoSEQ multiplex PCR; TCRdb's version includes in-frame clones alone and lacks a portion of them. The table lists some 130,000 clones, just under 80% of them singletons, with under 5.5% in the top ten. A note on this clone: Its antigen is still unknown.

The clonotype comes from a young man in good health. The source material was PBMCs. The chain uses TRBV6-1 and TRBJ2-3; a weak D match, TRBD2 (5 bases). DNA for the CDR3: TGTGCCAGCAGCCGGGGAAGGGGCACAGATACGCAGTATTTT. Its protein product is CASSRGRGTDTQYF.